One and the same sample provided the 20 T cell receptor beta chains below, sequenced in a study of blood T cells in healthy people across ages. Alongside a J-beta primer mix, a sample-barcoded 5' primer served in a second PCR lasting about 7 to 12 cycles. TCRdb called the 5' RACE reads again in MiXCR, with one record for every CDR3 protein. The data hold under 1,000,000 distinct CDR3 sequences, with under 40% observed a single time. Sample: blood. The source of these receptors is a young man in good health.

This clonotype has only a few counts. V is TRBV5-5 and J is TRBJ1-6; TRBD1 is a possible D gene (6 bases). The germline V gene encodes CDR1 SGHKS and CDR2 YYEKEE (reference sequence). CDR3 length: 14 residues. The ends were cut back, 0 bases at V and 10 bases at J, with 11 bases in the middle. The CDR3 DNA reads as TGTGCCAGCAGCTTGGGGACAGCGGGATCACCCCTCCACTTT. Translating gives CASSLGTAGSPLHF.

This clonotype has a count of ten or more. The rearrangement uses TRBV12-3 or TRBV12-4 and TRBJ1-4, with D unclear. The CDR3 spans 17 residues. The V end was cut by 8 bases, the J end by 0 bases, with 19 bases between. The CDR3, as DNA: TGTGCCAGCGGTAGTCTCCGGCCGAGATCAACTAATGAAAAACTGTTTTTT. Encoded protein: CASGSLRPRSTNEKLFF.

The chain joins TRBV25-1 to TRBJ2-7, with TRBD2 as a possible D gene (5 bases). The CDR3 contains 15 residues. With 4 bases removed from V and 1 base from J, the gap between germline ends came to 14 bases. Germline V gene lookup returns CDR1 MGHDK and CDR2 SYGVNS. The CDR3 DNA is TGTGCCAGCAGTGGTGCCAACCGGGGTTCCTACGAGCAGTACTTC. Amino acids: CASSGANRGSYEQYF.

Of note for this clonotype: At one end the junction does not follow the germline gene, possibly because of a read error. The chain uses TRBV7-2 and TRBJ1-3; the D is unclear. Germline loops: CDR1 SGHTA, CDR2 FQGNSA. The CDR3 consists of 15 residues. The CDR3: CAGSLVLATGNTIYF. The DNA for the CDR3 is TGTGCCGGCAGCTTAGTCTTGGCAACTGGAAACACCATATATTTT.

Remarks on this clonotype: A read error may produce the germline difference seen at one junction end. The chain uses TRBV12-3 or TRBV12-4 and TRBJ1-6, with TRBD1 matching 8 bases. This CDR3 comprises 14 residues. The CDR3 is CASSVRGRESPPHF. The CDR3 bases are TGTGCCAGCAGTGTCAGGGGGCGCGAGTCACCCCCCCACTTT.

CDR3 region: CASSFLKNYEQYF. As DNA, the CDR3 is TGTGCCAGCAGTTTCCTAAAAAACTACGAGCAGTACTTC. The rearrangement joins TRBV6-2 or TRBV6-3 to TRBJ2-7; D is undetermined. The CDR3 has 13 residues. From germline, CDR1 is MNHEY and CDR2 SVGEGT. V was cut by 4 bases and J by 3 bases, with 10 bases left in between.

About this clonotype itself: The junction shows a germline mismatch at one end, possibly a read error. The rearrangement joins TRBV5-1 to TRBJ2-7; D is possibly TRBD1 (6 bases). The germline gives CDR1 SGHRS, CDR2 YFSETQ. This CDR3 contains 15 residues. CDR3 sequence (DNA): TGCACCAGCAGCTTGAGAACAGGGAAACCCTACGAGCAGTACTTC. Translated, it gives CTSSLRTGKPYEQYF.

V usage is TRBV5-4 and J usage is TRBJ2-1; 7 nucleotides match TRBD1. CDR1 and CDR2 from the germline V gene are SGHNT and YYREEE (reference sequence). With 6 bases clipped from V and 5 bases from J, the junction kept 11 bases outside the gene matches. The CDR3 extends over 15 amino acids. CDR3 protein: CASNPGRDRHNEQFF. CDR3 coding DNA: TGTGCCAGCAACCCGGGACGGGACAGACACAATGAGCAGTTCTTC.

The rearrangement links TRBV7-3 to TRBJ2-3; D possibly uses TRBD1 or TRBD2 (5 bases each). The CDR3 spans 14 residues. From germline, CDR1 is SGHTA and CDR2 FQGTGA. V shed 4 bases and J shed 2 bases, with 10 bases lying between them. The CDR3 region is CASSSGHFTDTQYF. The CDR3 bases are TGTGCCAGCAGCTCGGGGCATTTCACAGATACGCAGTATTTT.

J is TRBJ2-7 and V is TRBV19, with 8 bases fitting TRBD1. The CDR3 sequence is 16 residues long. V was clipped by 3 bases and J by 6 bases; unmatched bases: 13. Germline CDR1 reads LNHDA; CDR2 reads SQIVND (reference sequence). CDR3 residues: CASSMGIGQGAGEQYF. CDR3 in DNA: TGTGCCAGTAGTATGGGTATCGGCCAGGGGGCAGGCGAGCAGTACTTC.

The chain is built from TRBV7-2 and TRBJ2-4; TRBD2 matches at 12 bases. Germline trimming cut 5 bases from V and 1 base from J; bases unmatched to any gene: 9. Germline lookup yields CDR1 SGHTA and CDR2 FQGNSA. The CDR3 totals 18 residues. CDR3 protein: CASSVTGLAGEAKNIQYF. In nucleotides, the CDR3 is TGTGCCAGCAGCGTTACGGGACTAGCGGGTGAGGCCAAAAACATTCAGTACTTC.

V gene TRBV9 combines with J gene TRBJ1-1; no reliable D call. V lost 0 bases and J lost 1, with 10 bases in between. This CDR3 is 15 amino acids long. Germline CDR1 is SGDLS and CDR2 is YYNGEE. The CDR3 DNA reads TGTGCCAGCAGCGTAGGATCAGGTACGAACACTGAAGCTTTCTTT. Residues: CASSVGSGTNTEAFF.

This clonotype came up a few times. The V gene is TRBV6-1, the J gene TRBJ1-2; the D is unclear. The germline CDR1 and CDR2 sequences are MNHNS and SASEGT. The CDR3 loop spans 17 amino acids. Trimming stripped 3 bases from V and 1 base from J, with 18 bases between. As DNA, the CDR3 is TGTGCCAGCAGTGACCCACCCAGCAGGCCGATTAACTATGGCTACACCTTC. This codes for CASSDPPSRPINYGYTF.

The V gene is TRBV5-1, the J gene TRBJ1-4, with D possibly being TRBD1 (5 bases). From germline, CDR1 is SGHRS and CDR2 YFSETQ. This CDR3 is 18 amino acids long. V dropped 0 bases and J dropped 7 bases, with 22 bases sitting between them. The CDR3 sequence: CASSLGLPGPIWGEKLFF. CDR3 DNA sequence: TGCGCCAGCAGCTTGGGCCTCCCAGGGCCCATCTGGGGTGAAAAACTGTTTTTT.

This clonotype has more than one count but fewer than ten. The CDR3 region has the DNA TGTGCCAGCAGTCCCTCCGGTCGGCGGGGGGGCGAGACCCAGTACTTC. This gives the protein CASSPSGRRGGETQYF. This chain uses TRBV3-1 with TRBJ2-5, with 9 bases matching TRBD2. This CDR3 contains 16 residues. Trimming cost V 6 bases and J 5 bases; bases outside gene matches: 13. CDR1 is LGHDT and CDR2 is YNNKEL in the germline V gene (reference sequence).

The chain carries TRBV20-1 and TRBJ2-7; 8 nucleotides line up with TRBD1. Germline-derived CDR1 and CDR2 are DFQATT and SNEGSKA (reference sequence). V trimming: 6 bases; J trimming: 7 bases; junction bases outside the gene matches: 17. The CDR3 has 15 amino acids. The CDR3 protein is CSARMDRAYYNEQYF. The DNA of the CDR3 is TGCAGTGCGCGGATGGACAGGGCGTACTACAATGAGCAGTACTTC.

A few counts support this clonotype. This chain connects TRBV12-3 or TRBV12-4 to TRBJ1-2; D uncertain. The CDR3 extends over 14 amino acids. Trimming shortened V by 1 base and J by 5 bases, and 11 bases separated the two germline ends. This CDR3 reads CASSLGGREYGYTF. CDR3 nucleotides: TGTGCCAGCAGTTTAGGTGGGAGGGAATATGGCTACACCTTC.

This clonotype was observed a handful of times. V and J are TRBV7-2 and TRBJ1-5; 7 nucleotides match TRBD1. With 5 bases clipped from V and 7 bases from J, the junction kept 11 bases outside the gene matches. The CDR3 totals 15 residues. From germline, CDR1 is SGHTA and CDR2 FQGNSA. The CDR3 nucleotides read TGTGCCAGCAGCCCCGGGACAGCACCCTTACAGCCCCAGCATTTT. It codes for CASSPGTAPLQPQHF.

This clonotype was seen repeatedly, ten times or more. This chain links TRBV10-3 with TRBJ2-3; 7 positions agree with TRBD2. V was pared by 7 bases and J by 4 bases, with 8 bases of the junction left unmatched. This CDR3 has 14 amino acids. CDR1 and CDR2 (germline): ENHRY, SYGVKD. Written as DNA, the CDR3 is TGTGCCATCACGGGGACTACCTCGCCAGATACGCAGTATTTT. Translated, it gives CAITGTTSPDTQYF.

V gene TRBV5-1 combines with J gene TRBJ1-4; D is uncertain. Germline V gene lookup returns CDR1 SGHRS and CDR2 YFSETQ. V was shortened by 2 bases and J by 7 bases, with 9 bases between the two germline ends. The CDR3 totals 13 residues. The CDR3: CASSLPGSEKLFF. CDR3 nucleotides: TGCGCCAGCAGCTTACCGGGGAGTGAAAAACTGTTTTTT.